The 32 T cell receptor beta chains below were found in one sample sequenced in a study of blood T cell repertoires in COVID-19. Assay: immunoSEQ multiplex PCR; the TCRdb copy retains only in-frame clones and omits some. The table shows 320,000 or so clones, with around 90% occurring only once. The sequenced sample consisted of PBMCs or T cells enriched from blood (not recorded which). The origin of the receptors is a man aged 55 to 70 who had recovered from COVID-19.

The DNA for the CDR3 is TGCGCCAGCAGCTTGGTTGGACTGAGAACCGACAACCCTTACGAGCAGTACTTC. Protein sequence: CASSLVGLRTDNPYEQYF. The rearrangement joins TRBV5-1 to TRBJ2-7, with D possibly matching TRBD2 (5 bases). The germline CDR1 and CDR2 sequences are SGHRS and YFSETQ. V was cut by 0 bases and J by 4 bases, with 23 bases left in between. The CDR3 has 18 amino acids. The full variable domain, completed using reference TRBV5-1 and TRBJ2-7, is KAGVTQTPRYLIKTRGQQVTLSCSPISGHRSVSWYQQTPGQGLQFLFEYFSETQRNKGNFPGRFSGRQFSNSRSEMNVSTLELGDSALYLCASSLVGLRTDNPYEQYFGPGTRLTVT.

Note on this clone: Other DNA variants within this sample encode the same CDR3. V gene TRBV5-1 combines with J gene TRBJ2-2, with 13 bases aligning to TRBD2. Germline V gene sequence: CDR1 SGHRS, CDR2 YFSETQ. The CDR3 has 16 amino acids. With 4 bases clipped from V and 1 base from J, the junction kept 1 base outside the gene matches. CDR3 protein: CASSRLAGGNTGELFF. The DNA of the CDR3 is TGCGCCAGCAGCCGACTAGCGGGAGGGAACACCGGGGAGCTGTTTTTT.

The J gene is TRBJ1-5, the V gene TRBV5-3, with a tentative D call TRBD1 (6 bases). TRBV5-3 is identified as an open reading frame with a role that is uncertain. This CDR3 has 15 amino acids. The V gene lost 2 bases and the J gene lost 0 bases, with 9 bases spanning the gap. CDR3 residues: CARSFGQLSNQPQHF. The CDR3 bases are TGTGCCAGAAGCTTTGGACAGCTTAGCAATCAGCCCCAGCATTTT.

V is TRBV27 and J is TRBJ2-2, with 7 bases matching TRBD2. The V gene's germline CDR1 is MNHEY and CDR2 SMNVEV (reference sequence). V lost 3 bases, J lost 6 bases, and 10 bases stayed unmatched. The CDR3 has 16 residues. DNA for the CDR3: TGTGCCAGCAGTTTCCGGACTAGAAGGGTTGCCGGGGAGCTGTTTTTT. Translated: CASSFRTRRVAGELFF.

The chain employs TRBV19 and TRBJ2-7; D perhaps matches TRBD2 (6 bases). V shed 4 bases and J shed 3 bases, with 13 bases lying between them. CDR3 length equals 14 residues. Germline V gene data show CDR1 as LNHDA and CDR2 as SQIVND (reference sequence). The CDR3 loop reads CASSTAGFIYEQYF. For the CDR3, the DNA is TGTGCCAGTAGTACCGCGGGATTTATCTACGAGCAGTACTTC. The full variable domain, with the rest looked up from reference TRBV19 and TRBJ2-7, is DGGITQSPKYLFRKEGQNVTLSCEQNLNHDAMYWYRQDPGQGLRLIYYSQIVNDFQKGDIAEGYSVSREKKESFPLTVTSAQKNPTAFYLCASSTAGFIYEQYFGPGTRLTVT.

The CDR3 bases are TGCGCCAGCAGCATTTTTTCAGGGACCGGGGAGCTGTTTTTT. Amino acids: CASSIFSGTGELFF. The V and J genes are TRBV5-1 and TRBJ2-2; TRBD1 might be the D (5 bases). The germline CDR1 and CDR2 sequences are SGHRS and YFSETQ. Trimming took 4 bases from V and 5 from J, leaving 12 bases between them. The CDR3 runs to 14 residues.

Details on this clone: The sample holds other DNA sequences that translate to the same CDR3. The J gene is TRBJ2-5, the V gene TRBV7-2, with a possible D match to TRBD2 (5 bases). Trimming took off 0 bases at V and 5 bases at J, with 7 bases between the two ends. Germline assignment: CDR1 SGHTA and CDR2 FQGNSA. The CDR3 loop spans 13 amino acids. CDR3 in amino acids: CASSLAGVETQYF. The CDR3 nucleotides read TGTGCCAGCAGCTTAGCCGGGGTCGAGACCCAGTACTTC.

CDR3 sequence: CASSSQVGLETQYF. CDR3 in DNA: TGTGCCAGCAGTTCACAGGTGGGGTTAGAGACCCAGTACTTC. J is TRBJ2-5 and V is TRBV28; a possible D gene is TRBD1 (5 bases). Trimming cost V 4 bases and J 4 bases, with 13 bases left between them. This CDR3 has 14 residues. Germline V gene lookup returns CDR1 MDHEN and CDR2 SYDVKM.

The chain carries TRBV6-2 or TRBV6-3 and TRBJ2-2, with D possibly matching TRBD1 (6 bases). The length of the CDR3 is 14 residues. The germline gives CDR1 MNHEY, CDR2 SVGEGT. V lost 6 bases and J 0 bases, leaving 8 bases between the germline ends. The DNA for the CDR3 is TGTGCCAGCAGCTGGACAGCGAACACCGGGGAGCTGTTTTTT. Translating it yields CASSWTANTGELFF.

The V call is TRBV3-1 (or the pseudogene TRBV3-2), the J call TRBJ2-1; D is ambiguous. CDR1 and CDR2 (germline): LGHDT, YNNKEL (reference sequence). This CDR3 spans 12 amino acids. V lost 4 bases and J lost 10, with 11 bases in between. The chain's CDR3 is CASSLLVREQFF. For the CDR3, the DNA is TGTGCCAGCAGCCTATTGGTGAGGGAGCAGTTCTTC.

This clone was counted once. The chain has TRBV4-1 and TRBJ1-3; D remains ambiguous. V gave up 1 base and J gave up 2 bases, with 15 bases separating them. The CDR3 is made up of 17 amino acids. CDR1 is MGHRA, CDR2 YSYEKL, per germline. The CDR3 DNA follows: TGCGCCAGCAGCCAAGCAAGACGGTGGAGACCTGGAAACACCATATATTTT. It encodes CASSQARRWRPGNTIYF.

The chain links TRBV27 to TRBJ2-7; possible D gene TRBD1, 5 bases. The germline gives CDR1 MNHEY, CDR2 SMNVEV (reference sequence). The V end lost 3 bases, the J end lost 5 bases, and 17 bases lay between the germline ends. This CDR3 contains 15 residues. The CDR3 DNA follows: TGTGCCAGCAGTTTGGGTCAGGGTTGGGATCACGAGCAGTACTTC. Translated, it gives CASSLGQGWDHEQYF.

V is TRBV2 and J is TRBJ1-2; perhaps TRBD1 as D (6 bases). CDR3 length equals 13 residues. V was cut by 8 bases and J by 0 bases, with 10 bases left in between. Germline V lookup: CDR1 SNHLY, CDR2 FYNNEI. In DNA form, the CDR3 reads TGTGCCAGCTCCCAGGGGACTAACTATGGCTACACCTTC. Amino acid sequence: CASSQGTNYGYTF. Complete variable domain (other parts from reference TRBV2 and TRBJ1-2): EPEVTQTPSHQVTQMGQEVILRCVPISNHLYFYWYRQILGQKVEFLVSFYNNEISEKSEIFDDQFSVERPDGSNFTLKIRSTKLEDSAMYFCASSQGTNYGYTFGSGTRLTVV.

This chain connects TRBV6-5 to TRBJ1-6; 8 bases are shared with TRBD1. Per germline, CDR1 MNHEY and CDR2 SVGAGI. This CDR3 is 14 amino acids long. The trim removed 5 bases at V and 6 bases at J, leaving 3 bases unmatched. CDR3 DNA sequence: TGTGCCAGCAGTCCGGGACAGGTTAATTCACCCCTCCACTTT. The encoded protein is CASSPGQVNSPLHF.

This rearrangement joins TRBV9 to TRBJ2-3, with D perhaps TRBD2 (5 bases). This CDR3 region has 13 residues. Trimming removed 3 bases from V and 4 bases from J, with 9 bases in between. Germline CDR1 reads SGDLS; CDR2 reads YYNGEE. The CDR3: CASSEGVSDTQYF. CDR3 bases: TGTGCCAGCAGCGAGGGAGTGTCAGATACGCAGTATTTT.

This CDR3 is CASSVTGEGGELFF. The DNA for the CDR3 is TGTGCCAGCAGTGTGACGGGAGAAGGCGGGGAGCTGTTTTTT. The chain couples TRBV6-2 or TRBV6-3 to TRBJ2-2, with D possibly being TRBD2 (6 bases). V was trimmed by 5 bases and J by 7 bases, leaving 14 bases between them. The CDR3 covers 14 residues. Per germline, CDR1 MNHEY and CDR2 SVGEGT.

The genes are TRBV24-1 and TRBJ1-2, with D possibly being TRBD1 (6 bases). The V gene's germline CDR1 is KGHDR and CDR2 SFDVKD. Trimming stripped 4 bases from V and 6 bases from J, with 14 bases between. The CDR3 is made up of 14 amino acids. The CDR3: CATSDPPNRDGYTF. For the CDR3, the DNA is TGTGCCACCAGTGACCCACCCAACAGGGATGGCTACACCTTC.

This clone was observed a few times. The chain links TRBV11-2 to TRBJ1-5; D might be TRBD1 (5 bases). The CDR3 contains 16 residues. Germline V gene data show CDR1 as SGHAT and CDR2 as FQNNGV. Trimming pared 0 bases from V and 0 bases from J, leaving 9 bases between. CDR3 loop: CASSLETEYSNQPQHF. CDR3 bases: TGTGCCAGCAGCTTAGAGACAGAATATAGCAATCAGCCCCAGCATTTT.

This CDR3 is CASRQDSYEQYF. CDR3 in DNA: TGTGCCAGCAGACAGGACAGCTACGAGCAGTACTTC. The J gene is TRBJ2-7, the V gene TRBV7-9; TRBD1 is a possible D gene (6 bases). Germline V gives CDR1 SEHNR, CDR2 FQNEAQ (reference sequence). The germline V and J ends were trimmed by 6 bases and 3 bases, with 9 bases remaining between them. This CDR3 is built from 12 residues. Looking up the rest from reference TRBV7-9 and TRBJ2-7 gives the full variable domain: DTGVSQNPRHKITKRGQNVTFRCDPISEHNRLYWYRQTLGQGPEFLTYFQNEAQLEKSRLLSDRFSAERPKGSFSTLEIQRTEQGDSAMYLCASRQDSYEQYFGPGTRLTVT.

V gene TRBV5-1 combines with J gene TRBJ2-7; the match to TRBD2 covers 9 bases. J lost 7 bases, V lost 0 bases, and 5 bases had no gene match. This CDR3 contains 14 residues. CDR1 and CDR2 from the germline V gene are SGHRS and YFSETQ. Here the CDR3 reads CASSLEAGGFEQYF. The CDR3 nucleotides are TGCGCCAGCAGCTTGGAAGCGGGAGGTTTTGAGCAGTACTTC.

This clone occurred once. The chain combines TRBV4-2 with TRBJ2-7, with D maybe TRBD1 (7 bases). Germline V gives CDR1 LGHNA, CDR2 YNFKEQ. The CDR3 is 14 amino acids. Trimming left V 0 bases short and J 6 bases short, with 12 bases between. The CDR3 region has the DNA TGTGCCAGCAGCCAAGACAGGGGGGTACGCGAGCAGTACTTC. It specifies CASSQDRGVREQYF.

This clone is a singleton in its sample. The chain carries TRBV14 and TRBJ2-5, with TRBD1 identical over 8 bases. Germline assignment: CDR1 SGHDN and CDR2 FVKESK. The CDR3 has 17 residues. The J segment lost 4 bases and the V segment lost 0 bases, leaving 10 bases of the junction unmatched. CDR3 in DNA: TGTGCCAGCAGCCAAGAAAGGAGCGCAGGGGGCCGAGAGACCCAGTACTTC. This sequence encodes CASSQERSAGGRETQYF.

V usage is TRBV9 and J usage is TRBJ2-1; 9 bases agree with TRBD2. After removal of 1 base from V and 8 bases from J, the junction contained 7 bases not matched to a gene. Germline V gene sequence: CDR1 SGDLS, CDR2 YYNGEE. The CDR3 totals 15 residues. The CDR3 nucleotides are TGTGCCAGCAGCGTATTTAGCGGGAGTCTCTATGAGCAGTTCTTC. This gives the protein CASSVFSGSLYEQFF.

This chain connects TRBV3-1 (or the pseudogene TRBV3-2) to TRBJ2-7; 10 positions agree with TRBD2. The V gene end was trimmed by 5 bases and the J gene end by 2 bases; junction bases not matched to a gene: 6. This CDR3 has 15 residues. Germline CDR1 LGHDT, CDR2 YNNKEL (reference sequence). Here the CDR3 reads CASSRTSGPTYEQYF. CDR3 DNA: TGTGCCAGCAGCAGGACTAGCGGACCTACCTACGAGCAGTACTTC.

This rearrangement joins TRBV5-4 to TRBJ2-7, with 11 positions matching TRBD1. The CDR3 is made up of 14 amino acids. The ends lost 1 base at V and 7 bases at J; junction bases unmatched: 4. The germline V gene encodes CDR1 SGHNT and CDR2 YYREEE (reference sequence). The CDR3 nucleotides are TGTGCCAGCAGCTTGCGGGGACAGGGGGTAGAGCAGTACTTC. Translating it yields CASSLRGQGVEQYF.

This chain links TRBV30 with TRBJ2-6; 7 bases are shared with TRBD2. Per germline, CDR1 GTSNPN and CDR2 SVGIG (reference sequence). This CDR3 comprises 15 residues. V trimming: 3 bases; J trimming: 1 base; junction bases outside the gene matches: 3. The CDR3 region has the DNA TGTGCCTGGAGGAGGGGAGGGTCTGGGGCCAACGTCCTGACTTTC. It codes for CAWRRGGSGANVLTF.

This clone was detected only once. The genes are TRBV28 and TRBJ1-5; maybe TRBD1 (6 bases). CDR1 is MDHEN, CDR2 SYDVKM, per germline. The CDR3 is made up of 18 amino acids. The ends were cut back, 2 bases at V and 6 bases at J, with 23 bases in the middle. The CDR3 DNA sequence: TGTGCCAGCAGTTTAAGGTCGACTCTCGGGGGGCTTGGTCAGCCCCAGCATTTT. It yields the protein CASSLRSTLGGLGQPQHF.

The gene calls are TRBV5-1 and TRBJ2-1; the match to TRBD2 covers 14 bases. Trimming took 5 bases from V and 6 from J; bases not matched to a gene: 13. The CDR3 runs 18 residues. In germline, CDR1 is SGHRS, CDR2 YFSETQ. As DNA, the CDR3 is TGCGCCAGCAGTCCTACGACTAGCGGGAGGGAAGTTGGCAATGAGCAGTTCTTC. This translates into CASSPTTSGREVGNEQFF.

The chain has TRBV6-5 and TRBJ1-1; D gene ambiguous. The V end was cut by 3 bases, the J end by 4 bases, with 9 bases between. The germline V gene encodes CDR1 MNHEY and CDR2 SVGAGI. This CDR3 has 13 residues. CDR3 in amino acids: CASSYTVTTEAFF. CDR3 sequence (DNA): TGTGCCAGCAGTTATACAGTGACCACTGAAGCTTTCTTT.

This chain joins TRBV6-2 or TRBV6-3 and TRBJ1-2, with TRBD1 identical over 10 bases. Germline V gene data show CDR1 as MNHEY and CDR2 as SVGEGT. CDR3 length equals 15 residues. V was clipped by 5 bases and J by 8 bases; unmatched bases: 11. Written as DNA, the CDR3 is TGTGCCAGCAGTGCACCGGGACAGGGGACCGGAGGCTACACCTTC. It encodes CASSAPGQGTGGYTF.

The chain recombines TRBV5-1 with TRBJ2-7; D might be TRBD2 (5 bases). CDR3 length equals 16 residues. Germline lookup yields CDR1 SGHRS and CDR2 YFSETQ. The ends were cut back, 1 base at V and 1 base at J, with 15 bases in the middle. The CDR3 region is CASSLLTGVESYEQYF. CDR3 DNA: TGCGCCAGCAGCTTGTTAACCGGGGTCGAGTCCTACGAGCAGTACTTC. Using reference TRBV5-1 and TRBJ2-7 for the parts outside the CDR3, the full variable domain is KAGVTQTPRYLIKTRGQQVTLSCSPISGHRSVSWYQQTPGQGLQFLFEYFSETQRNKGNFPGRFSGRQFSNSRSEMNVSTLELGDSALYLCASSLLTGVESYEQYFGPGTRLTVT.

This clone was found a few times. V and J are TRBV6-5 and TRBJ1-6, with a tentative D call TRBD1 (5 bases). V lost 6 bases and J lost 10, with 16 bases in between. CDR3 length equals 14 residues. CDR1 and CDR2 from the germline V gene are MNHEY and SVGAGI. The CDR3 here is CASRTVLGGSPLHF. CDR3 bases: TGTGCCAGCAGGACAGTTCTCGGGGGATCACCCCTCCACTTT.